This TCR beta chain was documented in a study of PD-1 blockade in classical Hodgkin lymphoma. Whole-study context: Intravenous infusions of nivolumab 3 mg/kg reached patients every 2 weeks. Findings and limits, study-wide: In newly diagnosed patients, baseline TCR diversity was reportedly below that of healthy donors. Initiation of nivolumab under 1 year after ASCT led to exclusion of patients.

V lost 7 bases to trimming and J lost 4 bases, with 10 bases between them. Germline assignment: CDR1 SNHLY and CDR2 FYNNEI. The length of the CDR3 is 12 residues. TCRdb's copy holds only in-frame clones and misses some; the assay was immunoSEQ multiplex PCR. Of nearly 60,000 clones listed, approximately 89% are singletons. Each patient relapsed following autologous stem cell transplantation, and prior brentuximab vedotin exposure differed. On this clone itself: Antigen: not known.

The rearrangement joins TRBV2 to TRBJ2-5; a weak D match, TRBD1 (5 bases). This receptor was taken from a human donor with classical Hodgkin lymphoma. The sequencing here drew on peripheral blood mononuclear cells (PBMCs), taken before the second cycle of nivolumab. The DNA for the CDR3 is TGTGCCAGCATAGGGCAGGGAGAGACCCAGTACTTC. Translation gives CASIGQGETQYF.